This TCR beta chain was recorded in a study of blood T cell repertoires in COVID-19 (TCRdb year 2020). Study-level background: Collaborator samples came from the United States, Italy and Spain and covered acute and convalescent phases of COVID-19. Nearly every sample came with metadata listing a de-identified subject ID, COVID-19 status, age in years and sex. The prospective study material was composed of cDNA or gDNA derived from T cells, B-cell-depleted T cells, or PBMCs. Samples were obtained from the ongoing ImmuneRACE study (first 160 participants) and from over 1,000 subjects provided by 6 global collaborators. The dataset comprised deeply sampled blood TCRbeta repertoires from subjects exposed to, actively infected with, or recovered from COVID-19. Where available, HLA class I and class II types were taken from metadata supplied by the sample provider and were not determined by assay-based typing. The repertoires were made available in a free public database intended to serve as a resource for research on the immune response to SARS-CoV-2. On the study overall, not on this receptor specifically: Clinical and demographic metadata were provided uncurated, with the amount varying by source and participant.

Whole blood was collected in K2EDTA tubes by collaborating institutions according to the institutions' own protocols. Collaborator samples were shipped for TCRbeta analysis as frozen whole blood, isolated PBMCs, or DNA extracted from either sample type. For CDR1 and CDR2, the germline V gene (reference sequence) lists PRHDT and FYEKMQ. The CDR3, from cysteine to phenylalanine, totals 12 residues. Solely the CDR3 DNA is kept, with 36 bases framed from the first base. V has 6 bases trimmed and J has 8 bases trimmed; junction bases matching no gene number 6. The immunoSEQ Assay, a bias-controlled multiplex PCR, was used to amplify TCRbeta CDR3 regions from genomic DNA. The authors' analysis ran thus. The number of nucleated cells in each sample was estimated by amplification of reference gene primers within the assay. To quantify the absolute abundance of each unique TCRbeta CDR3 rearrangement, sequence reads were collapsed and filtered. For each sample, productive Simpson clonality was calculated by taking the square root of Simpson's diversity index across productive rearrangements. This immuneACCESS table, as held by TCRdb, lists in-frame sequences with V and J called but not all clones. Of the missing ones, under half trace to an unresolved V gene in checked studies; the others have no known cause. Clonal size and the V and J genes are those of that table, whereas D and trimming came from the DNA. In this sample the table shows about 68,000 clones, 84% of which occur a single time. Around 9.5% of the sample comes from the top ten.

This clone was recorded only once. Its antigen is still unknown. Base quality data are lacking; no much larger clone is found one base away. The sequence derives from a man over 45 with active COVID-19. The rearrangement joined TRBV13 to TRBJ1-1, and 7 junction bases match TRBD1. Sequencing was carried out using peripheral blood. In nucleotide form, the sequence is TGTGCCAGCAGTAGACAGGGTGAGGAAGCTTTCTTT. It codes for CASSRQGEEAFF.